A selection of T cell receptor beta chains follows, all from one sample in a study of blood T cell repertoires in COVID-19. Using immunoSEQ multiplex PCR, the repertoire was profiled, and TCRdb retains in-frame clones only, with some absent. The repertoire holds 270,000 or so clones, with about 89% as singletons. Input material: PBMCs or T cells enriched from blood (not recorded which). These receptors all come from a young woman who had recovered from COVID-19. Both conserved end residues are part of each CDR3. D genes are given only for firm matches. Expanded clones are given a class, and other clones once, few, many or no size at all.

TRBV6-1	.	.	TRBJ2-7	TGTGCCAGCAGTGATCTGCTAGAGCAGTACTTC	CASSDLLEQYF
TRBV24-1	.	TRBD2	TRBJ2-3	TGTGCCACCAGTGATTTCGGGACTAGCGCCGCAGATACGCAGTATTTT	CATSDFGTSAADTQYF
TRBV10-3	.	TRBD2	TRBJ2-7	TGTGCCATCAGTCCCTCGGGGGGGCGTTACGAGCAGTACTTC	CAISPSGGRYEQYF
TRBV19	once	TRBD2	TRBJ2-5	TGTGCCAGTAGTAGAAGACTAGCGGGAGACGTGGTCGGGGAGACCCAGTACTTC	CASSRRLAGDVVGETQYF
TRBV5-6	.	TRBD1	TRBJ1-1	TGTGCCAGCAGCTGGACAGGGATGGAGGGGAACACTGAAGCTTTCTTT	CASSWTGMEGNTEAFF
TRBV5-4	once	.	TRBJ1-2	TGTGCCAGCAGCCTCGCCAGGGAGGACAACTCCCTCCACTATGGCTACACCTTC	CASSLAREDNSLHYGYTF
TRBV29-1	.	TRBD1	TRBJ2-6	TGCAGCGTTACTTTTGACAGGGGAGCTTCTGGGGCCAACGTCCTGACTTTC	CSVTFDRGASGANVLTF
TRBV10-1	.	TRBD2	TRBJ2-1	TGCGCCAGCGCCCCGGGACTAGCCTACAATGAGCAGTTCTTC	CASAPGLAYNEQFF
TRBV6-2/TRBV6-3	.	TRBD1	TRBJ1-2	TGTGCCAGCAGTAACTCTAGGACAGGATCCCACTATGGCTACACCTTC	CASSNSRTGSHYGYTF
TRBV14	.	TRBD1	TRBJ2-3	TGTGCCAGCAGCCCGACAGGGGGTACAGATACGCAGTATTTT	CASSPTGGTDTQYF
TRBV6-5	.	.	TRBJ1-4	TGTGCCAGCAGTTCCCGCAGCCCAGGGACTAATGAAAAACTGTTTTTT	CASSSRSPGTNEKLFF
TRBV6-5	.	.	TRBJ2-5	TGTGCCAGCCTTGGGAGCGTGGGTGAGACCCAGTACTTC	CASLGSVGETQYF
TRBV28	.	.	TRBJ2-1	TGTGCCAGCACCCAACCCGGGGTCGACGATGAGCAGTTCTTC	CASTQPGVDDEQFF
TRBV7-2	.	.	TRBJ2-1	TGTGCCAGCAGCTCAATAAACTGGTATAGCTCCTACAATGAGCAGTTCTTC	CASSSINWYSSYNEQFF
TRBV7-9	.	.	TRBJ1-1	TGTGCCAGCAGCTTGGACAGCATGACTGAAGCTTTCTTT	CASSLDSMTEAFF
TRBV7-9	.	.	TRBJ2-6	TGTGCCAGCAGCTTAGCAGAGGGGGCCAACGTCCTGACTTTC	CASSLAEGANVLTF
TRBV5-6	.	TRBD2	TRBJ2-1	TGTGCCAGCAGCTTGGCAGGGCTAGCGGGCTCCTACAATGAGCAGTTCTTC	CASSLAGLAGSYNEQFF